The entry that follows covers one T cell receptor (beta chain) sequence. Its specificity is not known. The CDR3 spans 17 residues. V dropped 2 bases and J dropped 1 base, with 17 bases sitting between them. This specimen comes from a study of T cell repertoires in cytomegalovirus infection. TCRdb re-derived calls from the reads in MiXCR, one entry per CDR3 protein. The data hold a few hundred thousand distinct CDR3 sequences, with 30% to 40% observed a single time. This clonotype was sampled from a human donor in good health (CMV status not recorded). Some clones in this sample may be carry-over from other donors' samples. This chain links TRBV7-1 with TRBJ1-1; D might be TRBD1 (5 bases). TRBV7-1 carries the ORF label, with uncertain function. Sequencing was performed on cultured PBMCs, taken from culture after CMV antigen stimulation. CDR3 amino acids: CASSSQMGQRANTEAFF. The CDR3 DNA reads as TGTGCCAGCAGCTCACAGATGGGGCAACGGGCGAACACTGAAGCTTTCTTT.